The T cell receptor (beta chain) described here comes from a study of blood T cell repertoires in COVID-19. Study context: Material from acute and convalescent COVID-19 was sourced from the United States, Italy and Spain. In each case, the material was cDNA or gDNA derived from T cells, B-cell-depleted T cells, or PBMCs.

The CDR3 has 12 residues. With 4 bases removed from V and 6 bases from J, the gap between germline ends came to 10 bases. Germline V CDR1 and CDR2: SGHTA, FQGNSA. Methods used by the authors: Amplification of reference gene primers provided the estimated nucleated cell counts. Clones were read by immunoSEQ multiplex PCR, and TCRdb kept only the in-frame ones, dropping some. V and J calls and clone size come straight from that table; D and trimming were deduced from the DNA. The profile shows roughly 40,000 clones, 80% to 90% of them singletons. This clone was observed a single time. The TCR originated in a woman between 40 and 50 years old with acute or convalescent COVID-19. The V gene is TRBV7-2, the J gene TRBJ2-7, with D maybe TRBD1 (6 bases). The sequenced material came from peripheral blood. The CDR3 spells CASSSDSSEQYF. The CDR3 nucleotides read TGTGCCAGCAGCTCGGACAGCTCCGAGCAGTACTTC.